The rows below give T cell receptor beta chains drawn from one sample of a study of OX40 agonist ivuxolimab in advanced cancers. Libraries were prepared by immunoSEQ multiplex PCR; TCRdb keeps only in-frame clonotypes and omits some of them. The sample yields approximately 22,000 clones, around 85% seen once. This sample comprised CD4+ or CD8+ T cells sorted from blood, obtained in a trial of the OX40 agonist ivuxolimab. The receptors originated from an adult with an advanced solid tumor such as melanoma, head and neck, liver or kidney cancer. Each CDR3 is given without its conserved first and last residue. The D gene is left open where the match is weak.

14	TRBV9	TRBD2	TRBJ2-3	ASSVVGGGASDTQY
13	TRBV11-2	-	TRBJ2-5	ASSLDYGGQETQY
12	TRBV6-5	TRBD2	TRBJ2-5	ASSYLGEGGTQY
12	TRBV7-9	-	TRBJ1-2	ASSFNKGSDGYT
13	TRBV18	-	TRBJ1-2	ASSPRHRDNYGYT
13	TRBV9	TRBD2	TRBJ2-1	ASTVEGAGVNEQF
13	TRBV25-1	-	TRBJ2-7	ASSDPSEGSGEQY
13	TRBV11-3	TRBD1	TRBJ1-1	ASSQRQGVNTEAF
13	TRBV11-3	-	TRBJ1-4	ASSTSHGMIEKLF
12	TRBV6-5	-	TRBJ2-4	ASSYGTDADIQY
18	TRBV11-2	-	TRBJ2-7	ASSLERPGINIPLSYEQY
14	TRBV7-6	TRBD2	TRBJ2-3	ASSLASGVSIGTQY
11	TRBV5-1	TRBD1	TRBJ1-6	ASNGQDNSPLH
12	TRBV13	-	TRBJ1-3	ASSLRGSGNTIY
11	TRBV30	TRBD1	TRBJ2-3	AWSVQGFGTQY
13	TRBV11-2	TRBD1	TRBJ1-6	ASSFSDRGRSPLH
16	TRBV27	TRBD2	TRBJ2-1	ASSLGLAGGRSYNEQF
10	TRBV2	-	TRBJ1-2	ASSRTGYGYT
12	TRBV9	-	TRBJ2-5	ASSAGSHGETQY
11	TRBV4-3	-	TRBJ2-5	ASSPQFRGTQY
14	TRBV4-1	-	TRBJ1-5	ASSQDGEQSLRPQH
13	TRBV9	-	TRBJ2-7	ASSVGSGLHYEQY
13	TRBV6-5	TRBD1	TRBJ2-7	ASSYQTGGLYEQY
12	TRBV5-1	-	TRBJ2-3	ASSLDSGPDTQY